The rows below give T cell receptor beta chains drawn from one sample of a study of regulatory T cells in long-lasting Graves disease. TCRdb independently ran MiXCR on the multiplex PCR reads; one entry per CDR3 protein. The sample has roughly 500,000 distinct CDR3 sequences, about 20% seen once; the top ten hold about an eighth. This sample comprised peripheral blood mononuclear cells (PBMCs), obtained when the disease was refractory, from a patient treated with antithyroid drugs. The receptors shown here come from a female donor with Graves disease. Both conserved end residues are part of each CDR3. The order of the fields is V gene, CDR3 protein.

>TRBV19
CASSIRGTNTGELFF
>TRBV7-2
CASSRTGTSYEQYF
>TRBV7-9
CASSQRRLAEEGEYF
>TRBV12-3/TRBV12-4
CASSLRGRGGYTF
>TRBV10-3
CAISWDKNTKAFF
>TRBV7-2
CASSFRQASGNTIYF
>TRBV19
CATSRQSPYEAFF
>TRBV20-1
CSAAGTSYYEQYF
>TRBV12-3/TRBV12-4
CASSLAGQGGNTIYF
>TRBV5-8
CASIGDLQETQYF
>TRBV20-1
CSARDGTMGIFNYGYTF
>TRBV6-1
CASSKTSGRSGELFF
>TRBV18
CASSPSGQRETQYF
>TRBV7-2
CASSLQGRSEAFF
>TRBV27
CASSRLAGIFDEQFF
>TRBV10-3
CAISLLAGSSYNEQFF
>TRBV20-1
CSASHILDREEGTEAFF
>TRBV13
CASSFRTSGASDEQYF
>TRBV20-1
CSARPRQGYQETQYF
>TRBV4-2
CATSGQNRGQNYGYTF
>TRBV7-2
CASSLGREQFF
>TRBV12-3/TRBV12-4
CASSLGRLLAKNIQYF
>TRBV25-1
CASSDTASGDTGELFF
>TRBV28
CASSLGRPTEAFF
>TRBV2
CASSERLNTGELFF
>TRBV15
CATSRETGGSEKLFF
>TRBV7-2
CASSLAGVNTGELFF
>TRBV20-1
CSASRTSGRTPGEQYF
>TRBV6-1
CASSTRQGGDTEAFF
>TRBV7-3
CASSLDGTGATEAFF
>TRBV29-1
CSVEDIWPGNTEAFF
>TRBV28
CASQGQKGYEQYF
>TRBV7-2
CASSLSGGTYNEQFF
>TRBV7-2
CASSQRPAETQYF
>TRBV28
CASNPMTSGYTDTQYF
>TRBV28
CASSLGLSQPQHF
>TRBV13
CASTPDRMADYGYTF
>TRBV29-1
CSVDPPPAVDSGNTIYF
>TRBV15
CATSTRRQGVEAFF
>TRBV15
CAVGGGHLNTEAFF
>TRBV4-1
CASSQDRLVGETQYF
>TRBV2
CASSDKRGGPGELFF
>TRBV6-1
CATLPGAGEKLFF
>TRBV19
CASSTGTGGFDQPQHF
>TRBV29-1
CSVGSQGETYSNTGELFF
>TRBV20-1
CSARGLDQTEQYF
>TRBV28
CASSHRQGRGTEAFF
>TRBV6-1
CASSLYSGNQPQHF
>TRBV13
CASSHGNSGRPDGELFF
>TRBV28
CASSHPRDSYEQYF
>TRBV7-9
CATQYSGIGETQYF